These T cell receptor beta chains were read from a single sample in a study of blood T cell repertoires in COVID-19. Measured with immunoSEQ multiplex PCR; TCRdb has only the in-frame clones, and not every one. This table holds just over 95,000 clones, about 86% found once. The sample was peripheral blood. The source is a human donor in a cohort sampled during active COVID-19. The CDR3 runs from the conserved cysteine through the conserved F or W. A D gene is named only where the DNA matches it firmly. Part of the rows lack a size; the others show once, few, many or a class for expanded clones.

J gene: TRBJ2-7
D gene: TRBD2
V gene: TRBV6-2/TRBV6-3
clone size: NA
CDR3 DNA: TGTGCCAGCAGTCTAGCGGGAGGGATCAGCTCCTACGAGCAGTACTTC
CDR3 protein: CASSLAGGISSYEQYF

J gene: TRBJ2-1
D gene: NA
V gene: TRBV5-1
clone size: NA
CDR3 DNA: TGCGCCAGCAGCTTGGACACGACAAACAATGAGCAGTTCTTC
CDR3 protein: CASSLDTTNNEQFF

J gene: TRBJ1-1
D gene: NA
V gene: TRBV9
clone size: NA
CDR3 DNA: TGTGCCAGCAGCGTAGTCCCACAGGGGAACACTGAAGCTTTCTTT
CDR3 protein: CASSVVPQGNTEAFF

J gene: TRBJ2-3
D gene: TRBD2
V gene: TRBV4-1
clone size: NA
CDR3 DNA: TGCGCCAGCAGCCAAGCTCGTCTAGCGGGGAAGCAGTATTTT
CDR3 protein: CASSQARLAGKQYF

J gene: TRBJ2-3
D gene: TRBD2
V gene: TRBV19
clone size: NA
CDR3 DNA: TGTGCCAGTAGTATAGAAGCTAGCGGGGGGCCGATAACAGATACGCAGTATTTT
CDR3 protein: CASSIEASGGPITDTQYF

J gene: TRBJ1-2
D gene: NA
V gene: TRBV2
clone size: NA
CDR3 DNA: TGTGCCAGCAAACCACGTCAGGGCCTCTATGGCTACACCTTC
CDR3 protein: CASKPRQGLYGYTF

J gene: TRBJ1-1
D gene: NA
V gene: TRBV7-8
clone size: NA
CDR3 DNA: TGTGCCAGCAGCTCCAGGGTGGACACTGAAGCTTTCTTT
CDR3 protein: CASSSRVDTEAFF

J gene: TRBJ2-5
D gene: TRBD2
V gene: TRBV29-1
clone size: NA
CDR3 DNA: TGCAGCGTTGGATCGGCTAGCGGGGGGCCCGGGGAGACCCAGTACTTC
CDR3 protein: CSVGSASGGPGETQYF

J gene: TRBJ2-5
D gene: TRBD2
V gene: TRBV5-1
clone size: NA
CDR3 DNA: TGCGCCAGCACCTTGACCGGGACTAGCGTAGAGACCCAGTACTTC
CDR3 protein: CASTLTGTSVETQYF

J gene: TRBJ2-5
D gene: TRBD1
V gene: TRBV2
clone size: NA
CDR3 DNA: TGTGCCAGCAGTGGGGACAGGGGAAGGGAGACCCAGTACTTC
CDR3 protein: CASSGDRGRETQYF

J gene: TRBJ2-7
D gene: NA
V gene: TRBV7-2
clone size: once
CDR3 DNA: TGTGCCAGCAGCCCACCCGGGTACGAGCAGTACTTC
CDR3 protein: CASSPPGYEQYF

J gene: TRBJ1-6
D gene: TRBD1
V gene: TRBV4-1
clone size: NA
CDR3 DNA: TGCGCCAGCAGCCAAGTTACAGGGGTGATAGGGAATTCACCCCTCCACTTT
CDR3 protein: CASSQVTGVIGNSPLHF

J gene: TRBJ1-2
D gene: NA
V gene: TRBV12-3/TRBV12-4
clone size: NA
CDR3 DNA: TGTGCCAGCAGTTTGAGGGGAGGAGGCTACACCTTC
CDR3 protein: CASSLRGGGYTF

J gene: TRBJ2-3
D gene: TRBD1
V gene: TRBV20-1
clone size: NA
CDR3 DNA: TGCAGTGCTGACAGGGTAGATACGCAGTATTTT
CDR3 protein: CSADRVDTQYF

J gene: TRBJ1-1
D gene: NA
V gene: TRBV7-9
clone size: NA
CDR3 DNA: TGTGCCAGCAGCCACCTAGGAGGGGCCTTGAACACTGAAGCTTTCTTT
CDR3 protein: CASSHLGGALNTEAFF